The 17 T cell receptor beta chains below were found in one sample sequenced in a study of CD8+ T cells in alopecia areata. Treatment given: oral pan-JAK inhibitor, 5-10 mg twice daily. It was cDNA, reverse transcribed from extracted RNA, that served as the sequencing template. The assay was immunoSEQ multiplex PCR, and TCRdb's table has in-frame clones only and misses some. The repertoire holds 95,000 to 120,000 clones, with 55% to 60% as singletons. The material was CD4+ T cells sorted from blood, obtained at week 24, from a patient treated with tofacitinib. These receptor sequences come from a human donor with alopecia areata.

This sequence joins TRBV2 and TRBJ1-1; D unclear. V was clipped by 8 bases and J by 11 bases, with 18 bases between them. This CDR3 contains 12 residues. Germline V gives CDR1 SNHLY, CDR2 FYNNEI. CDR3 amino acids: CASHDLGWRAFF. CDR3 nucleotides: TGTGCCAGCCATGATTTGGGGTGGAGGGCTTTCTTT.

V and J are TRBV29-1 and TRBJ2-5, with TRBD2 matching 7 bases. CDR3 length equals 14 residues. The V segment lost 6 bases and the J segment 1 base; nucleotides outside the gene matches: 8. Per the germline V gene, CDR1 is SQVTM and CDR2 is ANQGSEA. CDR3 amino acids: CSVQSGTFQETQYF. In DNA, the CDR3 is TGCAGCGTCCAAAGCGGGACTTTCCAAGAGACCCAGTACTTC.

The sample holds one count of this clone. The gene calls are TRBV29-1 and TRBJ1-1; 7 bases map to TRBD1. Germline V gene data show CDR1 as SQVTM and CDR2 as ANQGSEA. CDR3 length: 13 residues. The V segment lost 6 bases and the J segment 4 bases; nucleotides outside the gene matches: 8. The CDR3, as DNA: TGCAGCGTCCTAAGGGGGCGCAGCACTGAAGCTTTCTTT. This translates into CSVLRGRSTEAFF.

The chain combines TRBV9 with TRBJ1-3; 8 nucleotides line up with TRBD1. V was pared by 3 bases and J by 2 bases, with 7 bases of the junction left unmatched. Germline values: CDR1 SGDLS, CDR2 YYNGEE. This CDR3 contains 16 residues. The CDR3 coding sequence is TGTGCCAGCAGCGCACAGACAGGGGAAGCTGGAAACACCATATATTTT. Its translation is CASSAQTGEAGNTIYF.

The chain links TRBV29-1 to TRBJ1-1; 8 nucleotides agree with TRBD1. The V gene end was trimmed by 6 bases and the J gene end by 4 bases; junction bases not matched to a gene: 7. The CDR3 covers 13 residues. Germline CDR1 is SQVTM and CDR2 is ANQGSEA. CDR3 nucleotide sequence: TGCAGCGTAGGCAGGGGGCCGGGCACTGAAGCTTTCTTT. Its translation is CSVGRGPGTEAFF. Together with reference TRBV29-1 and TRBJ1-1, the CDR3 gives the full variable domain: SAVISQKPSRDICQRGTSLTIQCQVDSQVTMMFWYRQQPGQSLTLIATANQGSEATYESGFVIDKFPISRPNLTFSTLTVSNMSPEDSSIYLCSVGRGPGTEAFFGQGTRLTVV.

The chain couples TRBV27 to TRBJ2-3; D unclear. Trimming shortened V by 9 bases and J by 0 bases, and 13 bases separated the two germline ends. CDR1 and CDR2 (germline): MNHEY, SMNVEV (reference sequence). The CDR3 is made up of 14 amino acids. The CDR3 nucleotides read TGTGCCAGTCAATCCCTTTCTAGCACAGATACGCAGTATTTT. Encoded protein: CASQSLSSTDTQYF.

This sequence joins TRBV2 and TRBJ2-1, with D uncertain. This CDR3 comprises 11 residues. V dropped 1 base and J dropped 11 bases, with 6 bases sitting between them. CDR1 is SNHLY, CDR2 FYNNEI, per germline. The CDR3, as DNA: TGTGCCAGCAGTGAAGGTACGAAGCAGTTCTTC. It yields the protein CASSEGTKQFF.

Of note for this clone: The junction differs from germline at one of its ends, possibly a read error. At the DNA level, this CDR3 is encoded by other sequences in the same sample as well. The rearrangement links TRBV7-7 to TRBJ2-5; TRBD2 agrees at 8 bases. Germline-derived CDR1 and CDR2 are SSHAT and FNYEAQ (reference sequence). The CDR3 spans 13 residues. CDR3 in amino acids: CASSLERGETQYF. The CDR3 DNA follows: TGTGCTAGCAGCTTGGAGCGGGGGGAGACCCAGTACTTC.

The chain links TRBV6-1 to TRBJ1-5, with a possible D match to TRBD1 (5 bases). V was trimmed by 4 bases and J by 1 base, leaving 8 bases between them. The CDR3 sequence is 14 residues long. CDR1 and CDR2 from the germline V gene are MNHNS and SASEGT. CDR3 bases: TGTGCCAGCAGTGGGGACCTCAGCAATCAGCCCCAGCATTTT. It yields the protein CASSGDLSNQPQHF.

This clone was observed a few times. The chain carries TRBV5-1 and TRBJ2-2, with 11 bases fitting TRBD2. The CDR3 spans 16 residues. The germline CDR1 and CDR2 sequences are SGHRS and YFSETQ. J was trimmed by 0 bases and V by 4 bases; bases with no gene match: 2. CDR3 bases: TGCGCCAGCAGCCCGGGACTAGCGGCGAACACCGGGGAGCTGTTTTTT. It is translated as CASSPGLAANTGELFF. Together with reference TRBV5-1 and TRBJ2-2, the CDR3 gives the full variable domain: KAGVTQTPRYLIKTRGQQVTLSCSPISGHRSVSWYQQTPGQGLQFLFEYFSETQRNKGNFPGRFSGRQFSNSRSEMNVSTLELGDSALYLCASSPGLAANTGELFFGEGSRLTVL.

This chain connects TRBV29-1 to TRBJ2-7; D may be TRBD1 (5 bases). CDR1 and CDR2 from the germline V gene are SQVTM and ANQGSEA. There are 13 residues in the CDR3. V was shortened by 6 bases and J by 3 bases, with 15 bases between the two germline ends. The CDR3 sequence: CSVAGRLNYEQYF. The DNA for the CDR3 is TGCAGCGTAGCAGGGCGCCTAAACTACGAGCAGTACTTC.

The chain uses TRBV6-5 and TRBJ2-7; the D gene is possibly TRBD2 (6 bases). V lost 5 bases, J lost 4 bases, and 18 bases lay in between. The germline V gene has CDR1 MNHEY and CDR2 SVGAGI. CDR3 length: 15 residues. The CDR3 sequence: CASSRIAGKGYEQYF. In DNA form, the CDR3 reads TGTGCCAGCAGTAGGATCGCGGGGAAAGGTTACGAGCAGTACTTC.

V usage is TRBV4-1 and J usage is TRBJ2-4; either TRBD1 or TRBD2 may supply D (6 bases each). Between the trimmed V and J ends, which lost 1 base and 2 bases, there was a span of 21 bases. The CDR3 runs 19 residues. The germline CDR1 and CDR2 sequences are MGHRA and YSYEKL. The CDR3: CASSQGGARVAWPKNIQYF. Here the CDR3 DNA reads TGCGCCAGCAGCCAAGGGGGGGCTCGAGTTGCATGGCCCAAAAACATTCAGTACTTC.

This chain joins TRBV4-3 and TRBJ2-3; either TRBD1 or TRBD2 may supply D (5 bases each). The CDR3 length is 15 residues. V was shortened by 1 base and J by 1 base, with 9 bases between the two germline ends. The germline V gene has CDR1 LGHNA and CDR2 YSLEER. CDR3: CASSQGVGGTDTQYF. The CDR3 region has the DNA TGCGCCAGCAGCCAAGGGGTGGGGGGCACAGATACGCAGTATTTT.

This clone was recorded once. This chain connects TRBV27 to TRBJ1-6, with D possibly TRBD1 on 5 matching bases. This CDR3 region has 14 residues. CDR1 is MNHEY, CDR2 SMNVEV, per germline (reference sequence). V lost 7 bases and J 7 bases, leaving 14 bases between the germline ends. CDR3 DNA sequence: TGTGCCAGCACCCTCGTCCGGGGGAATTCACCCCTCCACTTT. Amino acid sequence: CASTLVRGNSPLHF.

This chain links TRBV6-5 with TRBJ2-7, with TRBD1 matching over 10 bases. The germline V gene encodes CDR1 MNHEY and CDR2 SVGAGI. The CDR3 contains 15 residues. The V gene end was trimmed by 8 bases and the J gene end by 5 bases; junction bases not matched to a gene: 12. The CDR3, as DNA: TGTGCCAGCTCCTCCGCCGGGACAGGGGTCCACGAGCAGTACTTC. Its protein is CASSSAGTGVHEQYF.

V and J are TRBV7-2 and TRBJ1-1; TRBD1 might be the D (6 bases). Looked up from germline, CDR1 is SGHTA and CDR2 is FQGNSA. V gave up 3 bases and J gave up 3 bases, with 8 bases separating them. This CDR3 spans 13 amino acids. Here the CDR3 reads CASSLYRDTEAFF. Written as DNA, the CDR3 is TGTGCCAGCAGCTTGTACAGGGACACTGAAGCTTTCTTT.